Listed below are T cell receptor beta chains from one sample, sequenced in a study of T cells in Graves' hyperthyroidism and ophthalmopathy. TCRdb called the multiplex PCR reads again in MiXCR, with one record for every CDR3 protein. The sample holds 300,000 to 400,000 distinct CDR3 sequences; 15% to 20% are singletons and the top ten take about 53%. Sequenced material: blood. The receptor source for this set is a woman in her forties or fifties with Graves' hyperthyroidism. Each CDR3 is given without its conserved first and last residue. Fields, in order: V gene, D gene, CDR3 length, J gene, CDR3 protein. D genes are given only for firm matches.

v_call: TRBV20-1
d_call: NA
cdr3_length: 11
j_call: TRBJ2-3
cdr3_aa: SATNPTVRAQY

v_call: TRBV6-2/TRBV6-3
d_call: NA
cdr3_length: 14
j_call: TRBJ1-5
cdr3_aa: ASSWDSGSGNQPQH

v_call: TRBV28
d_call: TRBD2
cdr3_length: 11
j_call: TRBJ2-5
cdr3_aa: ASSWGLVETQY

v_call: TRBV6-1
d_call: NA
cdr3_length: 12
j_call: TRBJ1-1
cdr3_aa: ASTKHPENTEAF

v_call: TRBV10-3
d_call: NA
cdr3_length: 12
j_call: TRBJ2-7
cdr3_aa: AISESVGVDEQY

v_call: TRBV5-1
d_call: NA
cdr3_length: 11
j_call: TRBJ1-2
cdr3_aa: ASHRDGNYGYT

v_call: TRBV20-1
d_call: TRBD1
cdr3_length: 13
j_call: TRBJ2-1
cdr3_aa: SARGDRSSYNEQF

v_call: TRBV20-1
d_call: TRBD1
cdr3_length: 11
j_call: TRBJ1-4
cdr3_aa: SARDRGLEKLF

v_call: TRBV6-1
d_call: NA
cdr3_length: 16
j_call: TRBJ2-1
cdr3_aa: ASSDLQMLRPQPGEQF

v_call: TRBV4-2
d_call: TRBD1
cdr3_length: 10
j_call: TRBJ1-2
cdr3_aa: ASNTGGVGYT

v_call: TRBV5-5
d_call: NA
cdr3_length: 13
j_call: TRBJ2-1
cdr3_aa: ASSQNPNAYNEQF

v_call: TRBV5-1
d_call: NA
cdr3_length: 12
j_call: TRBJ1-1
cdr3_aa: ASSLEGGGTEAF

v_call: TRBV5-5
d_call: NA
cdr3_length: 12
j_call: TRBJ2-5
cdr3_aa: ASSLFGGVETQY

v_call: TRBV10-3
d_call: NA
cdr3_length: 10
j_call: TRBJ2-2
cdr3_aa: AITKDTGELF

v_call: TRBV15
d_call: NA
cdr3_length: 12
j_call: TRBJ2-4
cdr3_aa: ATSRDQYKNIQY

v_call: TRBV7-2
d_call: NA
cdr3_length: 13
j_call: TRBJ1-2
cdr3_aa: ASSLGTYVSYGYT

v_call: TRBV10-3
d_call: NA
cdr3_length: 12
j_call: TRBJ1-4
cdr3_aa: AIRRTDSDEKLF

v_call: TRBV29-1
d_call: TRBD2
cdr3_length: 13
j_call: TRBJ2-5
cdr3_aa: SVARLAERGETQY

v_call: TRBV11-3
d_call: TRBD2
cdr3_length: 13
j_call: TRBJ2-1
cdr3_aa: ASSYGGDSYNEQF

v_call: TRBV7-2
d_call: NA
cdr3_length: 11
j_call: TRBJ2-5
cdr3_aa: ASSLYSRETQY

v_call: TRBV20-1
d_call: NA
cdr3_length: 14
j_call: TRBJ2-3
cdr3_aa: SATGAAGQPTDTQY

v_call: TRBV29-1
d_call: TRBD1
cdr3_length: 16
j_call: TRBJ1-1
cdr3_aa: SDWNPRAGGQWNTEAF

v_call: TRBV4-2
d_call: TRBD2
cdr3_length: 15
j_call: TRBJ2-6
cdr3_aa: ASSQDGGGAGANVLT

v_call: TRBV2
d_call: TRBD1
cdr3_length: 12
j_call: TRBJ2-5
cdr3_aa: ASSGSSGGETQY

v_call: TRBV19
d_call: NA
cdr3_length: 13
j_call: TRBJ2-7
cdr3_aa: ASSKRRDWEIEQY

v_call: TRBV6-5
d_call: NA
cdr3_length: 11
j_call: TRBJ1-1
cdr3_aa: ASSYSMGAEAF

v_call: TRBV20-1
d_call: NA
cdr3_length: 13
j_call: TRBJ2-7
cdr3_aa: SAVTGSSGIYEQY

v_call: TRBV20-1
d_call: NA
cdr3_length: 12
j_call: TRBJ1-4
cdr3_aa: SARTIDSFEKLF

v_call: TRBV3-1
d_call: TRBD1
cdr3_length: 13
j_call: TRBJ2-7
cdr3_aa: ASSQDLTGGREQY

v_call: TRBV20-1
d_call: NA
cdr3_length: 10
j_call: TRBJ2-3
cdr3_aa: SPSDSTDTQY

v_call: TRBV27
d_call: TRBD1
cdr3_length: 13
j_call: TRBJ2-7
cdr3_aa: ASSSQQGVGYEQY

v_call: TRBV25-1
d_call: NA
cdr3_length: 12
j_call: TRBJ2-1
cdr3_aa: ASSESPGRAEQF

v_call: TRBV7-8
d_call: NA
cdr3_length: 11
j_call: TRBJ2-3
cdr3_aa: ASSDRSTDTQY

v_call: TRBV7-3
d_call: NA
cdr3_length: 11
j_call: TRBJ2-5
cdr3_aa: ASSLWMGETQY

v_call: TRBV27
d_call: NA
cdr3_length: 14
j_call: TRBJ2-1
cdr3_aa: ASSPAGHRAYNEQF

v_call: TRBV5-5
d_call: NA
cdr3_length: 13
j_call: TRBJ1-1
cdr3_aa: ASSPAGTTNTEAF

v_call: TRBV20-1
d_call: TRBD2
cdr3_length: 9
j_call: TRBJ2-7
cdr3_aa: SGRDYYEQY

v_call: TRBV6-1
d_call: TRBD1
cdr3_length: 12
j_call: TRBJ1-1
cdr3_aa: ASRATGVNTEAF

v_call: TRBV29-1
d_call: TRBD1
cdr3_length: 12
j_call: TRBJ1-2
cdr3_aa: SVVPQGSNYGYT

v_call: TRBV4-1
d_call: TRBD2
cdr3_length: 15
j_call: TRBJ2-2
cdr3_aa: ASSPAGAYITTGELF

v_call: TRBV4-1
d_call: TRBD2
cdr3_length: 15
j_call: TRBJ2-5
cdr3_aa: ASSQGAGLAGAGTQY

v_call: TRBV2
d_call: NA
cdr3_length: 11
j_call: TRBJ1-1
cdr3_aa: ASKGDLNTEAF

v_call: TRBV12-3/TRBV12-4
d_call: NA
cdr3_length: 11
j_call: TRBJ1-1
cdr3_aa: ASSLAVWTEAF

v_call: TRBV7-9
d_call: NA
cdr3_length: 12
j_call: TRBJ2-1
cdr3_aa: ASSLDPQTNEQF

v_call: TRBV6-1
d_call: NA
cdr3_length: 11
j_call: TRBJ2-2
cdr3_aa: ASSDGVRRELF

v_call: TRBV5-1
d_call: NA
cdr3_length: 12
j_call: TRBJ2-2
cdr3_aa: ASSLNGNTGELF

v_call: TRBV7-9
d_call: NA
cdr3_length: 16
j_call: TRBJ1-1
cdr3_aa: ASSLALGGTDVNTEAF

v_call: TRBV30
d_call: NA
cdr3_length: 10
j_call: TRBJ1-1
cdr3_aa: AWIAWNTEAF

v_call: TRBV3-1
d_call: NA
cdr3_length: 13
j_call: TRBJ1-5
cdr3_aa: ASSQGTVGGQPQH

v_call: TRBV28
d_call: TRBD2
cdr3_length: 13
j_call: TRBJ2-7
cdr3_aa: ASSFGGGKGYEQY

v_call: TRBV6-5
d_call: TRBD1
cdr3_length: 13
j_call: TRBJ2-7
cdr3_aa: ASSSGTESSYEQY

v_call: TRBV6-1
d_call: NA
cdr3_length: 9
j_call: TRBJ2-1
cdr3_aa: ASSPQREQF

v_call: TRBV2
d_call: NA
cdr3_length: 13
j_call: TRBJ2-1
cdr3_aa: ASSEGTEGFGEQF

v_call: TRBV29-1
d_call: NA
cdr3_length: 11
j_call: TRBJ1-1
cdr3_aa: STTRGTWTEAF

v_call: TRBV20-1
d_call: TRBD2
cdr3_length: 15
j_call: TRBJ2-1
cdr3_aa: SARDASGVWSYNEQF

v_call: TRBV2
d_call: TRBD1
cdr3_length: 11
j_call: TRBJ1-6
cdr3_aa: ASSWTGDSPLH

v_call: TRBV25-1
d_call: NA
cdr3_length: 11
j_call: TRBJ2-1
cdr3_aa: ASSDWGVDEQF

v_call: TRBV15
d_call: TRBD1
cdr3_length: 14
j_call: TRBJ2-1
cdr3_aa: ATSRVGTGQYNEQF